This TCR beta chain was recovered during a study of PD-1 blockade in classical Hodgkin lymphoma. Time point specified: cycle 4 day 1 (C4D1), after more than five weeks of nivolumab. Every one of the patients relapsed after autologous stem cell transplantation (brentuximab vedotin exposure was variable). It was by magnetic negative selection that CD4+ T cells were purified from thawed PBMCs. The assay was immunoSEQ multiplex PCR, and TCRdb's table has in-frame clones only and misses some. The sample records more than 15,000 clones, 65% to 80% being singletons. There are 18 residues in the CDR3. V dropped 7 bases and J dropped 6; count of bases not matched to a gene: 18. Germline loops: CDR1 SGHKS, CDR2 YYEKEE (reference sequence).

This receptor was obtained from a human donor with classical Hodgkin lymphoma. The chain is built from TRBV5-5 and TRBJ2-7, with 14 bases matching TRBD2. The source material was CD4+ T cells from blood, sampled before the fourth cycle of nivolumab. The CDR3 protein is CASVLGLAGGSGRSEQYF. The CDR3 DNA is TGTGCCAGCGTTCTCGGACTAGCGGGAGGCTCAGGTCGGTCCGAGCAGTACTTC.